Following are 3 T cell receptor beta chains from one sample sequenced in a study of breast tumors, draining lymph nodes, adjacent tissues. In TCRdb, the multiplex PCR reads were re-called with MiXCR into one record per CDR3 protein. Of about 80,000 distinct CDR3 sequences listed, about 20% are singletons. Breast cancer patients provided tissue from their axillary draining lymph nodes. The sample comprised axillary lymph node tissue. Receptors were obtained from a female donor with breast cancer. Some clones in this sample may be carry-over from other donors' samples.

This clonotype was counted at least ten times. This chain links TRBV5-8 with TRBJ2-2; 9 bases are shared with TRBD2. CDR3 length: 16 amino acids. The V gene's germline CDR1 is SGHTS and CDR2 YDEGEE. The V and J ends lost 3 bases and 0 bases, in that order; junction bases with no gene match: 3. CDR3 in amino acids: CASSWGGRANTGELFF. The CDR3, as DNA: TGTGCCAGCAGCTGGGGCGGGAGGGCGAACACCGGGGAGCTGTTTTTT.

This clonotype was found many times. The J gene is TRBJ2-3, the V gene TRBV24-1; no clear D. With 9 bases removed from V and 0 bases from J, the gap between germline ends came to 21 bases. The V gene's germline CDR1 is KGHDR and CDR2 SFDVKD. The CDR3 has 17 amino acids. The CDR3 protein is CATAPSALADSTDTQYF. CDR3 bases: TGTGCCACCGCTCCCTCTGCCTTGGCGGACAGCACAGATACGCAGTATTTT.

This clonotype occurred many times. The chain carries TRBV7-8 and TRBJ2-3, with 11 bases identical to TRBD2. This CDR3 is 14 amino acids long. Germline CDR1 and CDR2: SGHVS and FQNEAQ. Unmatched junction bases numbered 6, after V lost 11 bases and J lost 2 bases. The CDR3 spells CAEGTSGNTDTQYF. CDR3 DNA: TGTGCCGAAGGGACTAGCGGAAACACAGATACGCAGTATTTT.